Detailed here is one T cell receptor beta chain. Its cognate antigen is unknown. This clone may be a read error of a much larger clone one base away. Indicated time point: blood at routine non-recurrence follow-up after resection. Sequencing was performed on whole RNA extracted from tumor and nontumor lung tissue, or from frozen PBMC, and the material was left unsorted. Individually, TCR cDNA molecules were each labelled with a unique molecular identifier. TCRdb reprocessed the 5' RACE reads via MiXCR and lists one record per CDR3 protein. This table has some 110,000 distinct CDR3 sequences, more than 10% appearing once. The data were obtained in a study of spatial heterogeneity in lung cancer. The overall study: Where available, sequencing covered follow-up PBMC samples, taken at a median of about two years after resection. Alpha-chain sequences were detected in numbers that were consistently lower than beta-chain sequences.

Trimming pared 3 bases from V and 8 bases from J, leaving 5 bases between. Germline V lookup: CDR1 SGHTA, CDR2 FQGNSA. CDR3 length equals 11 residues. Regarding the study as a whole: Resection saw ubiquitous expanded tumor TCRs appear in blood more than follow-up did.

The specimen was PBMCs, collected at follow-up. The sequence came from a male donor with early-stage non-small cell lung cancer. The J gene is TRBJ2-1, the V gene TRBV7-2; D is undetermined. CDR3 nucleotides: TGTGCCAGCAGCTTCGTTTATGAGCAGTTCTTC. This gives the protein CASSFVYEQFF.